This T cell receptor (beta chain) was obtained from a study of blood T cell repertoires in COVID-19. Looking at the study overall: COVID-19 samples collected from the United States, Italy and Spain covered acute and convalescent phases. Sample material is recorded as cDNA or gDNA derived from T cells, B-cell-depleted T cells, or PBMCs.

Libraries were prepared by immunoSEQ multiplex PCR; TCRdb keeps only in-frame clonotypes and omits some of them. The sample gives just under 350,000 clones, approximately 89% of which show up once; roughly 3.5% is in the top ten. The CDR3 totals 15 residues. Germline V gene lookup returns CDR1 LGHDT and CDR2 YNNKEL (reference sequence). The junction had 10 bases not matched to a gene; V was cut back by 7 bases and J by 4 bases. The TCR was taken from a woman between 18 and 29 years old who had recovered from COVID-19. The sequencing sample was made of peripheral blood. V is TRBV3-1 (or the pseudogene TRBV3-2) and J is TRBJ1-1; 9 bases align to TRBD1. The CDR3 sequence is CASIGQGPSATEAFF. DNA of the CDR3: TGTGCCAGCATCGGACAGGGGCCGTCCGCCACTGAAGCTTTCTTT.